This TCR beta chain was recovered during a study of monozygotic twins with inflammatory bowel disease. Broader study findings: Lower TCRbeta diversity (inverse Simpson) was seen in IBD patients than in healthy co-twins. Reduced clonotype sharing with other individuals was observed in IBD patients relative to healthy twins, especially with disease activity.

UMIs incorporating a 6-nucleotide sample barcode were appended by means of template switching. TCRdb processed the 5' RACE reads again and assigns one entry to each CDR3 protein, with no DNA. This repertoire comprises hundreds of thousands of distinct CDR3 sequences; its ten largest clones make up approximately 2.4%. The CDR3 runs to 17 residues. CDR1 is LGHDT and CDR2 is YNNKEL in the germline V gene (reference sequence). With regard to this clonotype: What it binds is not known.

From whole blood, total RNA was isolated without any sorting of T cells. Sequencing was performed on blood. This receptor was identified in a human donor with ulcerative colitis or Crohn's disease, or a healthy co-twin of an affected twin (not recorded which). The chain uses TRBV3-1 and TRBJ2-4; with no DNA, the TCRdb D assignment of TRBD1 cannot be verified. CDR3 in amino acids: CASSPLTAGLAKNIQYF.